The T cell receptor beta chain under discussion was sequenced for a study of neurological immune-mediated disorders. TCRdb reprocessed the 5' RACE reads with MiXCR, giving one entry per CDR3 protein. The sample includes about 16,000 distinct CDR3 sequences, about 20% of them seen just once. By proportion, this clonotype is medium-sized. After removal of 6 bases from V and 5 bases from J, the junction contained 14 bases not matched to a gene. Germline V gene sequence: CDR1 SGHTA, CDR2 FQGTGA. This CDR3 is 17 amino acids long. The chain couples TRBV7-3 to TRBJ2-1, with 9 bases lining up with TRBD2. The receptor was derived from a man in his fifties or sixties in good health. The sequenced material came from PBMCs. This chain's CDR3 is CASRWPVAGGPDNEQFF. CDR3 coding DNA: TGTGCCAGCAGGTGGCCGGTGGCGGGAGGGCCCGACAATGAGCAGTTCTTC.